This paragraph reports one T cell receptor beta chain. These data belong to a study of control samples from healthy donors and cancer patients. V lost 5 bases and J lost 5; bases outside the gene matches: 4. Germline V CDR1 and CDR2: LGHNA, YSLEER. CDR3 length: 15 amino acids. The protocol was immunoSEQ multiplex PCR, while the TCRdb copy is restricted to in-frame clones and leaves out a portion. The sample consists of 46,000 or so clones, roughly 93% of them appearing once. The chain is built from TRBV4-3 and TRBJ2-2, with 11 positions matching TRBD2. This sequence originates from a woman in her forties or fifties with head and neck cancer. The sequencing input was PBMCs. CDR3 DNA sequence: TGCGCCAGCAGCAATAGCGGGAGGGGGACCGGGGAGCTGTTTTTT. As protein: CASSNSGRGTGELFF.